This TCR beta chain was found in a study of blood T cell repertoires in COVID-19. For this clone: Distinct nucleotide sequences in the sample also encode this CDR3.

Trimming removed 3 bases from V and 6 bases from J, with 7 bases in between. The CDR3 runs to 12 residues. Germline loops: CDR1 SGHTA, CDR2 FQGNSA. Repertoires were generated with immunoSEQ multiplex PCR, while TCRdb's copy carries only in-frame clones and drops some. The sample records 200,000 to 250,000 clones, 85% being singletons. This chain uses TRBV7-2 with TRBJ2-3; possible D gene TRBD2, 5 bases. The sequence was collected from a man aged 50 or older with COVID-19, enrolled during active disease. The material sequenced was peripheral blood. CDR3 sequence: CASSLRVDTQYF. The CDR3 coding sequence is TGTGCCAGCAGCTTGCGGGTGGATACGCAGTATTTT.